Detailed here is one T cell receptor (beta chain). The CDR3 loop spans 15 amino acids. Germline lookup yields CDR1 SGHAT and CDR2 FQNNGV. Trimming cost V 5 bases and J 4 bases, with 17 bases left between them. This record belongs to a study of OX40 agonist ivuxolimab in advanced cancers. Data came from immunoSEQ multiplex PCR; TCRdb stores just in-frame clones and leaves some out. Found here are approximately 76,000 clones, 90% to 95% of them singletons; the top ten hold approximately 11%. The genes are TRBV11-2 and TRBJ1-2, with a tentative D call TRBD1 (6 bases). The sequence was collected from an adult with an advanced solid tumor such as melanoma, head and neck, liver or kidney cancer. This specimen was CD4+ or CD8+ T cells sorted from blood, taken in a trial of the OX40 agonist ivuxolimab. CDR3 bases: TGTGCCAGCAGCATCGGTGGGGGGGCACGCTATGGCTACACCTTC. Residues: CASSIGGGARYGYTF.